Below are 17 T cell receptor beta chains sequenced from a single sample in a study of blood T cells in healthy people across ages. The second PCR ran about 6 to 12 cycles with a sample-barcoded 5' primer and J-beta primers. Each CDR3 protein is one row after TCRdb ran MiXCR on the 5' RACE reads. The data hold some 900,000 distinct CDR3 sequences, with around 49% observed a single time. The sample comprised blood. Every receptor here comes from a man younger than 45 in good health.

The DNA for the CDR3 is TGTGCCACCAGCCCGAGGGGGAGAACCTACGAGCAGTACTTC. Translating it yields CATSPRGRTYEQYF. The chain joins TRBV15 to TRBJ2-5; perhaps TRBD1 as D (6 bases). The DNA end is a closer match to TRBJ2-7, so the J assignment may be wrong. Germline V CDR1 and CDR2: LNHNV, YYDKDF (reference sequence). The CDR3 extends over 14 amino acids.

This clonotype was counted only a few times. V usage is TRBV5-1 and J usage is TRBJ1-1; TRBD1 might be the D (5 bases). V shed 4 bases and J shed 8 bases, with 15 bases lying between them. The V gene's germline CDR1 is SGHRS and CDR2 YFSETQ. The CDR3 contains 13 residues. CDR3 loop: CASSQGTSIEAFF. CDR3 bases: TGCGCCAGCAGCCAAGGGACTAGCATAGAAGCTTTCTTT.

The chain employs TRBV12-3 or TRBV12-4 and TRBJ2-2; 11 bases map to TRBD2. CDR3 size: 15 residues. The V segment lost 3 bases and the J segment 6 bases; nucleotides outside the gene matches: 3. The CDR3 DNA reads TGTGCCAGCAGTTTCGTAGCGGGGGGGTCCGGGGAGCTGTTTTTT. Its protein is CASSFVAGGSGELFF.

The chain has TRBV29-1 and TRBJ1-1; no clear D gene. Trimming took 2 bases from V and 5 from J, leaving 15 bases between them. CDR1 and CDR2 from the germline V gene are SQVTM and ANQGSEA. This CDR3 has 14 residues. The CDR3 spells CSVESRSVSTEAFF. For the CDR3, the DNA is TGCAGCGTTGAATCTCGCAGCGTCAGTACTGAAGCTTTCTTT.

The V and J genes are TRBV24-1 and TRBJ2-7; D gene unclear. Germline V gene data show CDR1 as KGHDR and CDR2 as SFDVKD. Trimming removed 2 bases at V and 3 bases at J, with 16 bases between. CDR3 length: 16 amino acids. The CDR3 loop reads CATSDWADRSSYEQYF. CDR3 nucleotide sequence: TGTGCCACCAGTGATTGGGCAGATCGATCTAGCTACGAGCAGTACTTC.

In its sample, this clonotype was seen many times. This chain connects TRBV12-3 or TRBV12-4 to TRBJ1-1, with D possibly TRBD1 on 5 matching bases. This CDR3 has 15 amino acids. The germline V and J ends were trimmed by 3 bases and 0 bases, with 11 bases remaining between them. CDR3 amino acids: CASSFGAGLNTEAFF. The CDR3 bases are TGTGCCAGCAGTTTCGGGGCAGGACTGAACACTGAAGCTTTCTTT.

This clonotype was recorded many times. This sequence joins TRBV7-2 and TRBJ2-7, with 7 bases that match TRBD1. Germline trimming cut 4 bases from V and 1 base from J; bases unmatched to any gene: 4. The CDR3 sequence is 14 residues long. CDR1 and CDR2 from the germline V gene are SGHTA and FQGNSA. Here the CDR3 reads CASSSRDRSYEQYF. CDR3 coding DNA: TGTGCCAGCAGCTCCCGGGACAGATCCTACGAGCAGTACTTC. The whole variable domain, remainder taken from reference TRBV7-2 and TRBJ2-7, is GAGVSQSPSNKVTEKGKDVELRCDPISGHTALYWYRQSLGQGLEFLIYFQGNSAPDKSGLPSDRFSAERTGGSVSTLTIQRTQQEDSAVYLCASSSRDRSYEQYFGPGTRLTVT.

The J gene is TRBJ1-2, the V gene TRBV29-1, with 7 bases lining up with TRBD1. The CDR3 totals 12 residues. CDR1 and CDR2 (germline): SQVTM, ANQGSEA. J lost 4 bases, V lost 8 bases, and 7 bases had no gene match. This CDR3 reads CSTQGPSYGYTF. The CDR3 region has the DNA TGCAGCACACAGGGGCCTAGCTATGGCTACACCTTC.

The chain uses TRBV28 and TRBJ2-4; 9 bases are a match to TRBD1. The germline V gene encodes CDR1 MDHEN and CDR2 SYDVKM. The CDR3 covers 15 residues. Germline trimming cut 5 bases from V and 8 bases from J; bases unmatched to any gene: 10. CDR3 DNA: TGTGCCAGCAGTCTCTCGGACAGGGGTGGCTACATTCAGTACTTC. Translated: CASSLSDRGGYIQYF.

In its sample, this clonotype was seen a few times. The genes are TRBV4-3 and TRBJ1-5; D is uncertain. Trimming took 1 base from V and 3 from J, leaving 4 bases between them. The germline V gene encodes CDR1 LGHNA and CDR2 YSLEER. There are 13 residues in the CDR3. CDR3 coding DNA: TGCGCCAGCAGCCAAGCGGTCAATCAGCCCCAGCATTTT. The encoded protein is CASSQAVNQPQHF.

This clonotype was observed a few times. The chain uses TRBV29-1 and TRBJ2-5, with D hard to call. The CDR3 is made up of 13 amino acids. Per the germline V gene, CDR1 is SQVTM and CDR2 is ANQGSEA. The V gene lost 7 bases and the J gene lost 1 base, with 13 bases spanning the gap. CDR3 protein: CSAAGFGQETQYF. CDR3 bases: TGCAGCGCTGCAGGCTTCGGCCAAGAGACCCAGTACTTC.

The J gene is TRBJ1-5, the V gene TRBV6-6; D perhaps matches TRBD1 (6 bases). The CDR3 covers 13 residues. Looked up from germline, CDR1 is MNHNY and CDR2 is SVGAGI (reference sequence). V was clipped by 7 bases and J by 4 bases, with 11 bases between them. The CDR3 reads CASTSDRNQPQHF. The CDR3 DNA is TGTGCCAGCACCTCAGACAGGAATCAGCCCCAGCATTTT.

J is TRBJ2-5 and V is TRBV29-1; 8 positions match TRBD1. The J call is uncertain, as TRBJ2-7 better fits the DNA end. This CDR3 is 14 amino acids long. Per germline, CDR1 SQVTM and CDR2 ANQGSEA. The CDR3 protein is CSVTGQGASDEQYF. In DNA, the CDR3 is TGCAGCGTTACCGGTCAGGGGGCTTCGGACGAGCAGTACTTC.

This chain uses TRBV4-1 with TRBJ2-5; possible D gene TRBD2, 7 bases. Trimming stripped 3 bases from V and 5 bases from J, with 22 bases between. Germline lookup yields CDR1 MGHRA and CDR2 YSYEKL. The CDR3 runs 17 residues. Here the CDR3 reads CASSHPLRRGGQETQYF. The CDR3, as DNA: TGCGCCAGCAGCCACCCATTAAGGAGGGGGGGCCAGGAGACCCAGTACTTC.

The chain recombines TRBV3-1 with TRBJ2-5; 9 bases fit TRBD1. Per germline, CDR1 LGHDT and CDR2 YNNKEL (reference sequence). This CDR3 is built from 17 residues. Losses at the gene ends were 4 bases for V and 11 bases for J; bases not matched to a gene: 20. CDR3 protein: CASSREDMSQGAYEQYF. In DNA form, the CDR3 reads TGTGCCAGCAGCCGAGAAGATATGTCACAGGGGGCTTATGAGCAGTACTTC.

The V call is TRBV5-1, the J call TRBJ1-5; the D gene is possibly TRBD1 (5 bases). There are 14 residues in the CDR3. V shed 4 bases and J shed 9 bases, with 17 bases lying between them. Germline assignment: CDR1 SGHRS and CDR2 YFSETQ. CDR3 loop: CASSPRTGESPQHF. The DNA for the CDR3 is TGCGCCAGCAGCCCACGGACGGGGGAATCGCCCCAGCATTTT.

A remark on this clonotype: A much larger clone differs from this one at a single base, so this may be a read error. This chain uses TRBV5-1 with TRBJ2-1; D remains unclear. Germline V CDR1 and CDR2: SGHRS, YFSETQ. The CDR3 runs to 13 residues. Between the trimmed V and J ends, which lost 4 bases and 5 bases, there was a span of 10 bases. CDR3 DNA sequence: TGCGCCAGCAGCGGACGGAGAGACAATGAGCAGTTCTTC. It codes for CASSGRRDNEQFF.